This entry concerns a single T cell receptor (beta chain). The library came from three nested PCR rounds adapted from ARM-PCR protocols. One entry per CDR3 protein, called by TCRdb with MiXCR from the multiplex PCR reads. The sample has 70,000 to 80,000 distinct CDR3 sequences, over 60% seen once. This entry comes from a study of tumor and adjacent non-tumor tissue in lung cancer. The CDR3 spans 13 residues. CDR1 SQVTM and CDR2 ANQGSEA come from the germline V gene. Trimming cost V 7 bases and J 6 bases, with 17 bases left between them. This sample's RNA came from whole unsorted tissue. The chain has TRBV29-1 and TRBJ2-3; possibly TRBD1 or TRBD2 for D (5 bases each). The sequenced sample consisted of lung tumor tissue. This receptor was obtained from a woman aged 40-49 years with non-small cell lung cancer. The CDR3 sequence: CSARDLNTDTQYF. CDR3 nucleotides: TGCAGCGCACGGGACCTTAACACGGATACGCAGTATTTT.